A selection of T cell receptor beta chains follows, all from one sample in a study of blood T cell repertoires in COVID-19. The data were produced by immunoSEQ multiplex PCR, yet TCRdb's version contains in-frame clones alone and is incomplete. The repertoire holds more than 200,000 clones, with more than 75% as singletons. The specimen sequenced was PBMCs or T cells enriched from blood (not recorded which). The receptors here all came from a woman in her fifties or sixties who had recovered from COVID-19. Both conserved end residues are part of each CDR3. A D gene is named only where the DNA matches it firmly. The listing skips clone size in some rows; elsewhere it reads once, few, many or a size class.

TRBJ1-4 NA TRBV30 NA CAFSGGTNEKLFF TGTGCCTTCTCGGGGGGCACTAATGAAAAACTGTTTTTT
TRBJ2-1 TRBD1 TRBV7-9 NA CASRVGQGAKSGQFF TGTGCCAGCAGAGTAGGTCAGGGGGCAAAGTCAGGGCAGTTCTTC
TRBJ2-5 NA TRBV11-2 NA CASSPGQLGETQYF TGTGCCAGCAGCCCAGGACAGTTGGGGGAGACCCAGTACTTC
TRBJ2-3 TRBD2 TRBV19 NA CASTGLAGDTQYF TGTGCCAGTACCGGACTAGCGGGAGATACGCAGTATTTT
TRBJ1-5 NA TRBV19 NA CASSMGHYSNQPQHF TGTGCCAGTAGTATGGGACATTATAGCAATCAGCCCCAGCATTTT
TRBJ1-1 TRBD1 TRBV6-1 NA CASSVGTGVANTEAFF TGTGCCAGCAGTGTTGGGACAGGGGTCGCGAACACTGAAGCTTTCTTT
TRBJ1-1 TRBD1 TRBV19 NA CASSIATGVKNTEAFF TGTGCCAGTAGTATAGCGACAGGGGTAAAAAACACTGAAGCTTTCTTT
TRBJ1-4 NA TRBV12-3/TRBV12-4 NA CASSRDGNEKLFF TGTGCCAGCAGTCGAGACGGGAATGAAAAACTGTTTTTT
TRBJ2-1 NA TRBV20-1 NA CSASHRLVGNEQFF TGCAGTGCTAGTCACCGACTAGTAGGCAATGAGCAGTTCTTC
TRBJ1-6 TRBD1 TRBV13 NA CASSPDRGRSPLHF TGTGCCAGCAGCCCGGACAGGGGTCGTTCACCCCTCCACTTT
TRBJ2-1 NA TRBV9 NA CASSVEGVFYNEQFF TGTGCCAGCAGCGTAGAGGGAGTTTTCTACAATGAGCAGTTCTTC
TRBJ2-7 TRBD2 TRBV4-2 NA CASSQDFRELAGVYEQYF TGTGCCAGCAGCCAAGATTTTCGAGAACTAGCGGGAGTCTACGAGCAGTACTTC
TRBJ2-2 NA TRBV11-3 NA CASSLVSRGSGELFF TGTGCCAGCAGCTTAGTCTCCAGGGGCAGCGGGGAGCTGTTTTTT
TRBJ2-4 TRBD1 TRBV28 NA CASSLSGTGGNIQYF TGTGCCAGCAGTTTGTCCGGGACAGGGGGAAACATTCAGTACTTC
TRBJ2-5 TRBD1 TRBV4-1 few CASSQTDRGLGETQYF TGCGCCAGCAGCCAAACGGACAGGGGGCTCGGGGAGACCCAGTACTTC
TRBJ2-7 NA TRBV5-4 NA CASSLVSGGSYEQYF TGTGCCAGCAGCTTGGTGTCAGGGGGGTCCTACGAGCAGTACTTC
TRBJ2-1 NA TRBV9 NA CASSPRSVGGYNEQFF TGTGCCAGCAGCCCCCGGTCAGTGGGCGGGTATAATGAGCAGTTCTTC
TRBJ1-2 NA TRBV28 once CASIPGGRSLQGGYTF TGTGCCAGCATTCCAGGTGGGCGAAGCCTTCAGGGGGGCTACACCTTC
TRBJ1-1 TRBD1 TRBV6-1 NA CASSEEGQVWSPNGFFGYTEAFF TGTGCCAGCAGTGAAGAGGGACAGGTTTGGAGCCCAAATGGATTTTTCGGGTACACTGAAGCTTTCTTT
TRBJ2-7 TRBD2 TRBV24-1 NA CATSDDRASGIYEQYF TGTGCCACCAGTGACGACCGGGCTAGCGGAATCTACGAGCAGTACTTC
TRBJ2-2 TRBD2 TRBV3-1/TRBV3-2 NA CASSRPGLGDSGELFF TGTGCCAGCAGCCGACCGGGACTAGGAGACTCCGGGGAGCTGTTTTTT
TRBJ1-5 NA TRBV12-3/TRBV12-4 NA CASSLQIARPQHF TGTGCCAGCAGTTTGCAGATTGCTCGGCCCCAGCATTTT
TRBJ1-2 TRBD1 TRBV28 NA CASSLFDRGLEGYTF TGTGCCAGCAGTTTATTTGACAGGGGATTAGAAGGCTACACCTTC
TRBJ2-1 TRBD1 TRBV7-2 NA CASSKDRTNEQFF TGTGCCAGCAGCAAGGACAGGACCAATGAGCAGTTCTTC